This T cell receptor beta chain was recorded in a study of human CD4 T cells and Enterobacteriaceae. V was clipped by 2 bases and J by 9 bases; unmatched bases: 10. Germline lookup yields CDR1 LNHDA and CDR2 SQIVND (reference sequence). The CDR3 length is 16 residues. Sorting took every CD4+ cell except CD45RA+CCR7+CD95- naive cells, reaching over 98% purity. Swiss blood donation centers supplied the healthy donor blood. CD4 and CD14 magnetic microbeads positively selected total CD4+ T cells and monocytes. Sorting first excluded CD8+, CD14+, CD16+, CD56+, CD19+ and CD25-bright cells. TCRdb's table, derived via immunoSEQ multiplex PCR, lists solely in-frame clones and lacks some. The sample holds tens of thousands of clones; approximately 78% are singletons and the top ten take approximately 0.95%.

The V and J genes are TRBV19 and TRBJ1-6, with TRBD1 matching 7 bases. The sequenced sample consisted of memory CD4+ T cells from blood. The receptor's source is a human donor in good health. The CDR3 spells CASSIQETGSGSPLHF. The CDR3, as DNA: TGTGCCAGTAGTATACAGGAGACAGGGTCGGGTTCACCCCTCCACTTT. Variable domain in full (rest from reference TRBV19 and TRBJ1-6): DGGITQSPKYLFRKEGQNVTLSCEQNLNHDAMYWYRQDPGQGLRLIYYSQIVNDFQKGDIAEGYSVSREKKESFPLTVTSAQKNPTAFYLCASSIQETGSGSPLHFGNGTRLTVT.